This is a list of T cell receptor beta chains from one sample in a study of blood T cell repertoires in COVID-19. TCRdb keeps only in-frame clones here, not all; method: immunoSEQ multiplex PCR. The sample lists about 150,000 clones; roughly 83% were seen once. Material: PBMCs or T cells enriched from blood (not recorded which). These receptors all come from a man in his sixties or seventies who had been exposed to COVID-19. CDR3s include the opening cysteine and the closing phenylalanine or tryptophan. The D gene is left open where the match is weak. For some rows the clone size is stated as once, few or many, or as a class when expanded; others skip it.

abundance: NA; v_gene: TRBV5-1; d_gene: TRBD1; j_gene: TRBJ2-5; CDR3nt: TGCGCCAGCAGCTCCGGGACAGGTAAAGAGACCCAGTACTTC; CDR3aa: CASSSGTGKETQYF
abundance: few; v_gene: TRBV28; d_gene: TRBD1; j_gene: TRBJ1-1; CDR3nt: TGTGCCAGCAGTGACAGGGGGTTGATTGAAGCTTTCTTT; CDR3aa: CASSDRGLIEAFF
abundance: NA; v_gene: TRBV19; d_gene: TRBD1; j_gene: TRBJ2-2; CDR3nt: TGTGCCAGTAGTCCGTTCAAGACAGGGGGAAACACCGGGGAGCTGTTTTTT; CDR3aa: CASSPFKTGGNTGELFF
abundance: NA; v_gene: TRBV28; d_gene: TRBD1; j_gene: TRBJ1-2; CDR3nt: TGTGCCAGCACCGAGACAGGGGTACGTAGTAGTGGTGGCTACACCTTC; CDR3aa: CASTETGVRSSGGYTF
abundance: NA; v_gene: TRBV12-3/TRBV12-4; d_gene: NA; j_gene: TRBJ1-2; CDR3nt: TGTGCCAGCAGCCCTTACGGGGGGGACGGCTACACCTTC; CDR3aa: CASSPYGGDGYTF
abundance: NA; v_gene: TRBV28; d_gene: TRBD1; j_gene: TRBJ2-6; CDR3nt: TGTGCCAGCAGTACAGGGGGTAGCTCTGGGGCCAACGTCCTGACTTTC; CDR3aa: CASSTGGSSGANVLTF
abundance: once; v_gene: TRBV7-8; d_gene: NA; j_gene: TRBJ2-7; CDR3nt: TGTGCCAGCAGCCGCGCCGAGGCCTACGAGCAGTACTTC; CDR3aa: CASSRAEAYEQYF
abundance: NA; v_gene: TRBV3-1/TRBV3-2; d_gene: TRBD1; j_gene: TRBJ1-6; CDR3nt: TGTGCCAGCAGCCAAGGGACAGGTAATTCACCCCTCCACTTT; CDR3aa: CASSQGTGNSPLHF
abundance: NA; v_gene: TRBV2; d_gene: NA; j_gene: TRBJ1-2; CDR3nt: TGTGCCGGCCTCAACTATGGCTACACCTTC; CDR3aa: CAGLNYGYTF
abundance: NA; v_gene: TRBV30; d_gene: TRBD2; j_gene: TRBJ2-5; CDR3nt: TGTGCCTGGACACCTAGCGGGGGGGAGACCCAGTACTTC; CDR3aa: CAWTPSGGETQYF
abundance: NA; v_gene: TRBV15; d_gene: NA; j_gene: TRBJ1-2; CDR3nt: TGTGCCACCAGCAGAGAAGGAGGAGGGGCTGGCTACACCTTC; CDR3aa: CATSREGGGAGYTF
abundance: NA; v_gene: TRBV9; d_gene: TRBD1; j_gene: TRBJ2-3; CDR3nt: TGTGCCAGCAGCATTCGACAGGGGGGGGACACAGATACGCAGTATTTT; CDR3aa: CASSIRQGGDTDTQYF
abundance: NA; v_gene: TRBV15; d_gene: TRBD2; j_gene: TRBJ2-7; CDR3nt: TGTGCCACCAGCAGAGGGGCGGGAGCTGACGAGCAGTACTTC; CDR3aa: CATSRGAGADEQYF
abundance: NA; v_gene: TRBV7-2; d_gene: TRBD1; j_gene: TRBJ1-1; CDR3nt: TGTGCCAGCAGATGGGGACAGGGGAACACTGAAGCTTTCTTT; CDR3aa: CASRWGQGNTEAFF
abundance: NA; v_gene: TRBV5-5; d_gene: TRBD1; j_gene: TRBJ1-2; CDR3nt: TGTGCCAGCAGCTTGGGTGCAGGGGGTTTCTATGGCTACACCTTC; CDR3aa: CASSLGAGGFYGYTF
abundance: NA; v_gene: TRBV28; d_gene: TRBD1; j_gene: TRBJ1-5; CDR3nt: TGTGCCAGCCAAAGACAGGGTCCCAATCAGCCCCAGCATTTT; CDR3aa: CASQRQGPNQPQHF
abundance: once; v_gene: TRBV5-6; d_gene: TRBD1; j_gene: TRBJ2-3; CDR3nt: TGTGCCAGCAGCTCCCCGGGACAGGCAGATACGCAGTATTTT; CDR3aa: CASSSPGQADTQYF
abundance: NA; v_gene: TRBV14; d_gene: TRBD1; j_gene: TRBJ1-2; CDR3nt: TGTGCCAGCAGCCAAGGTTCGTCCGGGACAGGGGGTTTCTACTATGGCTACACCTTC; CDR3aa: CASSQGSSGTGGFYYGYTF
abundance: NA; v_gene: TRBV5-6; d_gene: NA; j_gene: TRBJ1-1; CDR3nt: TGTGCCAGCAGCCTCAACCCTGGGACATACACTGAAGCTTTCTTT; CDR3aa: CASSLNPGTYTEAFF
abundance: NA; v_gene: TRBV5-5; d_gene: TRBD1; j_gene: TRBJ1-1; CDR3nt: TGTGCCAGCAGCTTGGGTATCGGGGACAGGGGAGCTTTCTTT; CDR3aa: CASSLGIGDRGAFF
abundance: once; v_gene: TRBV3-1/TRBV3-2; d_gene: TRBD2; j_gene: TRBJ2-3; CDR3nt: TGTGCCAGCAGCCAAGGGCTAGCGGGAGGGCCCGGGGCAGATACGCAGTATTTT; CDR3aa: CASSQGLAGGPGADTQYF
abundance: NA; v_gene: TRBV3-1/TRBV3-2; d_gene: NA; j_gene: TRBJ1-2; CDR3nt: TGTGCCAGCAGCCAAGATTTCCCTAGGGGCTACACCTTC; CDR3aa: CASSQDFPRGYTF
abundance: NA; v_gene: TRBV7-9; d_gene: NA; j_gene: TRBJ1-2; CDR3nt: TGTGCCAGCAGCCCCGACGGAGTCTATGGCTACACCTTC; CDR3aa: CASSPDGVYGYTF
abundance: NA; v_gene: TRBV2; d_gene: NA; j_gene: TRBJ2-7; CDR3nt: TGTGCCAGCAGTTCTCTAGACTACGAGCAGTACTTC; CDR3aa: CASSSLDYEQYF
abundance: few; v_gene: TRBV4-2; d_gene: TRBD1; j_gene: TRBJ2-1; CDR3nt: TGTGCCAGCAGTGTGACAGGGCGCTCCTACAATGAGCAGTTCTTC; CDR3aa: CASSVTGRSYNEQFF
abundance: NA; v_gene: TRBV25-1; d_gene: TRBD1; j_gene: TRBJ2-7; CDR3nt: TGTGCCAGCAGGGGACAGGAGTCCTACGAGCAGTACTTC; CDR3aa: CASRGQESYEQYF
abundance: NA; v_gene: TRBV4-1; d_gene: TRBD1; j_gene: TRBJ2-7; CDR3nt: TGCGCCAGCAGCCAAGATCCAAACCCAGGGGGATCCTACGAGCAGTACTTC; CDR3aa: CASSQDPNPGGSYEQYF
abundance: NA; v_gene: TRBV11-2; d_gene: NA; j_gene: TRBJ2-5; CDR3nt: TGTGCCAGCAGCTTAGACAGGAGCGGGACCCAGTACTTC; CDR3aa: CASSLDRSGTQYF
abundance: NA; v_gene: TRBV21-1; d_gene: NA; j_gene: TRBJ1-1; CDR3nt: TGTGCCAGCAGCAAAGGCGGCACTGAAGCTTTCTTT; CDR3aa: CASSKGGTEAFF
abundance: NA; v_gene: TRBV7-9; d_gene: TRBD1; j_gene: TRBJ1-3; CDR3nt: TGTGCCAGCAGCTCCGACCAGGGGGTTACTGGAAACACCATATATTTT; CDR3aa: CASSSDQGVTGNTIYF
abundance: few; v_gene: TRBV19; d_gene: TRBD1; j_gene: TRBJ1-1; CDR3nt: TGTGCCAGTAGTCCCTGGGGGGACAGACCCACTGAAGCTTTCTTT; CDR3aa: CASSPWGDRPTEAFF
abundance: NA; v_gene: TRBV7-6; d_gene: NA; j_gene: TRBJ2-7; CDR3nt: TGTGCCAGCAGCCCCTTCCGTGGGGCGCCCCACGAGCAGTACTTC; CDR3aa: CASSPFRGAPHEQYF
abundance: NA; v_gene: TRBV19; d_gene: NA; j_gene: TRBJ1-6; CDR3nt: TGTGCCAGTAAGCGGCGATATTCACCCCTCCACTTT; CDR3aa: CASKRRYSPLHF
abundance: few; v_gene: TRBV4-1; d_gene: TRBD1; j_gene: TRBJ1-1; CDR3nt: TGCGCCAGCAGCCAAGAAGGACAGGTAAACACTGAAGCTTTCTTT; CDR3aa: CASSQEGQVNTEAFF
abundance: NA; v_gene: TRBV5-1; d_gene: TRBD2; j_gene: TRBJ2-3; CDR3nt: TGCGCCAGCAGGTCTGCTAGCGGTCTCACAGATACGCAGTATTTT; CDR3aa: CASRSASGLTDTQYF
abundance: NA; v_gene: TRBV2; d_gene: NA; j_gene: TRBJ1-1; CDR3nt: TGTGCCAGCAGGGTGATGACTCAAGGGGCTGAAGCTTTCTTT; CDR3aa: CASRVMTQGAEAFF
abundance: NA; v_gene: TRBV27; d_gene: TRBD2; j_gene: TRBJ2-7; CDR3nt: TGTGCCAGCAGTTTAAGAGCGGGAGGATACGAGCAGTACTTC; CDR3aa: CASSLRAGGYEQYF
abundance: NA; v_gene: TRBV6-5; d_gene: TRBD2; j_gene: TRBJ2-7; CDR3nt: TGTGCCAGCACCCGACTAGCGGGAGGCCACGAGCAGTACTTC; CDR3aa: CASTRLAGGHEQYF
abundance: NA; v_gene: TRBV28; d_gene: NA; j_gene: TRBJ2-5; CDR3nt: TGTGCCAGCAGTTCCCTAGCCGGGGTAGGGGAGACCCAGTACTTC; CDR3aa: CASSSLAGVGETQYF
abundance: NA; v_gene: TRBV18; d_gene: NA; j_gene: TRBJ1-5; CDR3nt: TGTGCCAGCTCACCGGGGGAGGGTCAGCCCCAGCATTTT; CDR3aa: CASSPGEGQPQHF
abundance: NA; v_gene: TRBV2; d_gene: TRBD1; j_gene: TRBJ1-2; CDR3nt: TGTGCCAGGGAGACCGGGACAGGGGTTCTTAACGGCTACACCTTC; CDR3aa: CARETGTGVLNGYTF
abundance: NA; v_gene: TRBV27; d_gene: TRBD2; j_gene: TRBJ2-7; CDR3nt: TGTGCCAGCAGTCACCTTCCCGGGGGGTACGAGCAGTACTTC; CDR3aa: CASSHLPGGYEQYF
abundance: NA; v_gene: TRBV2; d_gene: TRBD1; j_gene: TRBJ1-5; CDR3nt: TGTGCCAGCAGTGCACTCGTCGGACAGGCCAATCAGCCCCAGCATTTT; CDR3aa: CASSALVGQANQPQHF
abundance: NA; v_gene: TRBV6-5; d_gene: TRBD1; j_gene: TRBJ1-2; CDR3nt: TGTGCCAGCACCGGACAGGCCAGCAGGGAGGGCTACACCTTC; CDR3aa: CASTGQASREGYTF
abundance: NA; v_gene: TRBV5-1; d_gene: TRBD1; j_gene: TRBJ1-1; CDR3nt: TGCGCCAGCACGACAGGGGGCGAGTGGAATGAAGCTTTCTTT; CDR3aa: CASTTGGEWNEAFF
abundance: NA; v_gene: TRBV21-1; d_gene: NA; j_gene: TRBJ2-7; CDR3nt: TGTGCCAGCAGCTTTGGGCTAGCGGGACCCGGGCCGATAAACTACGAGCAGTACTTC; CDR3aa: CASSFGLAGPGPINYEQYF